Included here is one T cell receptor beta chain sequence, with context. This entry comes from a study of blood T cell repertoires in COVID-19. For the study at large: Acute and convalescent COVID-19 samples came from the United States, Italy and Spain. Sources were T cells, B-cell-depleted T cells, or PBMCs; the material itself was cDNA or gDNA.

Per the authors' pipeline: Reference gene primer amplification gave nucleated cell count estimates. The protocol was immunoSEQ multiplex PCR, while the TCRdb copy is restricted to in-frame clones and leaves out a portion. V, J and clone size reflect that table, while D and trimming were determined from the DNA. The sample lists 200,000 to 300,000 clones, over 65% occurring once. In germline, CDR1 is LNHNV, CDR2 YYDKDF (reference sequence). J was trimmed by 7 bases and V by 4 bases; bases with no gene match: 7. The CDR3 covers 13 residues. The J gene is TRBJ2-7, the V gene TRBV15; 7 bases fit TRBD1. The sequence derives from a woman over 75 with acute or convalescent COVID-19. Material: peripheral blood. CDR3 region: CATSNRQGGEQYF. The CDR3 DNA is TGTGCCACCAGCAACCGACAGGGCGGAGAGCAGTACTTC.